What follows is one T cell receptor beta chain and its context. This sample is drawn from a study of blood T cell repertoires in COVID-19. The table came from immunoSEQ multiplex PCR; TCRdb's copy has only in-frame clones and leaves some out. The sample comprises tens of thousands of clones, over 85% of which are singletons, and 5.5% to 7% rests with the top ten. CDR3 size: 13 residues. The trim removed 10 bases at V and 3 bases at J, leaving 7 bases unmatched. Germline V gene lookup returns CDR1 SNHLY and CDR2 FYNNEI. Sequencing used peripheral blood. This clonotype originated in a woman aged 80 or over with active COVID-19. The rearrangement links TRBV2 to TRBJ2-7; 9 bases agree with TRBD1. CDR3 loop: CATSDRGFYEQYF. For the CDR3, the DNA is TGTGCCACCTCGGACAGGGGATTCTACGAGCAGTACTTC.